This entry is about one T cell receptor beta chain. The data are from a study of blood T cell repertoires in COVID-19. Whole-study context: COVID-19 samples from acute and convalescent phases originated in the United States, Italy and Spain.

Clones were sequenced by immunoSEQ multiplex PCR, and TCRdb holds only the in-frame ones, with some missing. The sample lists roughly 13,000 clones; roughly 87% were seen once. The source of this sequence is a human donor with active COVID-19. The donor label of this sample is uncertain. Material for sequencing was peripheral blood.

The CDR3 DNA reads TGTGCCATCAGTGAGCGATCCAGTGGCAGGGAAGGAAACACCATATATTTT. Its translation: CAISERSSGREGNTIYF. The chain joins TRBV10-3 to TRBJ1-3, with D maybe TRBD1 (5 bases). Trimming took off 2 bases at V and 4 bases at J, with 18 bases between the two ends. Germline V gene data show CDR1 as ENHRY and CDR2 as SYGVKD. The CDR3 runs 17 residues.